This TCR beta chain emerged from a study of cytomegalovirus exposure and HLA in healthy donors. Study information: In a later analysis, it was reported that the roughly 120 validation repertoires had been produced on the same platform as the roughly 610 repertoires belonging to the first cohort.

Points from the study as a whole: The authors enumerated over 150 TCR beta chains as linked to cytomegalovirus. Reportedly, diagnosis of cytomegalovirus status by the classifier showed high specificity and sensitivity. It was found in a later analysis that first-cohort TCR clusters tended to co-occur in the 90 to 150 validation repertoires.

As to this clone: Its antigen is as yet unknown.

Per the germline V gene, CDR1 is SGHNT and CDR2 is YYREEE (reference sequence). CDR3 size: 17 residues. V shed 3 bases, J shed 8 bases, and the junction held 14 bases outside the gene matches. TCRdb keeps only in-frame clones here, not all; method: immunoSEQ multiplex PCR. The sample yields over 20,000 clones, approximately 97% seen once. V gene TRBV5-4 combines with J gene TRBJ2-3, with TRBD1 matching over 11 bases. The clonotype comes from a man aged 30 to 45 in good health and CMV-seropositive. Sequencing used PBMCs. The CDR3 sequence is CASSSPGQGVFSGTQYF. Written as DNA, the CDR3 is TGTGCCAGCAGCTCGCCGGGACAGGGGGTTTTCAGCGGTACGCAGTATTTT.